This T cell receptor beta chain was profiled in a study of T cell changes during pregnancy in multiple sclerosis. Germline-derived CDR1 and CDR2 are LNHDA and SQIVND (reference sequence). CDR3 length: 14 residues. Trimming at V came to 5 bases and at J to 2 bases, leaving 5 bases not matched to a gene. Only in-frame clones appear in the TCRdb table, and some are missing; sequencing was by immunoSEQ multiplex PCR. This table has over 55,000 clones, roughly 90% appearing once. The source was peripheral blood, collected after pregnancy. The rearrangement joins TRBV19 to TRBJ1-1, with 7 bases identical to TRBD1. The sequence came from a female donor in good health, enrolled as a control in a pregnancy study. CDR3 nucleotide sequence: TGTGCCAGTAGTCCGGGGACAGCCAACACTGAAGCTTTCTTT. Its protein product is CASSPGTANTEAFF.